The following is a TCR beta chain sequence with its context. One junction end does not reproduce the germline sequence, and a read error may be involved. These data come from a study of T cell responses to AZD1222 COVID-19 vaccine. Germline values: CDR1 SGHDT, CDR2 YYEEEE. The length of the CDR3 is 12 residues. Only in-frame clones appear in the TCRdb table, and some are missing; sequencing was by immunoSEQ multiplex PCR. Among around 110,000 clones, 70% to 90% were seen once, and the ten largest hold approximately 4.8%. The material sequenced was peripheral blood, taken 28 days after the second AZD1222 dose. The clonotype comes from an adult who received the AZD1222 COVID-19 vaccine. The chain couples TRBV5-6 to TRBJ2-2; D perhaps matches TRBD2 (6 bases). The CDR3 nucleotides read TGTGCCAGCAGCTTGGTCGGCGGGGAGTTGTTTTTT. Its protein is CASSLVGGELFF.